These T cell receptor beta chains were read from a single sample in a study of radiation and T cells in renal cell carcinoma. Method: immunoSEQ multiplex PCR; TCRdb's copy keeps in-frame clones and lacks some. Of more than 120,000 clones in the sample, 86% were seen once. Here the sequenced sample was blood, taken from a patient whose treatment included radiotherapy and nephrectomy. The receptors derive from a woman between 50 and 59 years old with renal cell carcinoma. CDR3s include the opening cysteine and the closing phenylalanine or tryptophan. The order of the fields is D gene, J gene, V gene, CDR3 length, CDR3 DNA, CDR3 protein. D genes are given only for firm matches.

TRBD1 | TRBJ1-3 | TRBV10-3 | 14 | TGTGCCATTTCCGGGACAGGGGATGGAAACACCATATATTTT | CAISGTGDGNTIYF
- | TRBJ1-3 | TRBV19 | 15 | TGTGCCAGTAGTTCCCTGGGCGCTCTTGGAAACACCATATATTTT | CASSSLGALGNTIYF
- | TRBJ2-3 | TRBV18 | 15 | TGTGCCAGCTCACCAGAGTACACTTACACAGATACGCAGTATTTT | CASSPEYTYTDTQYF
- | TRBJ1-5 | TRBV6-1 | 14 | TGTGCCAGCAGTCAACAGGAAGGCGGTCAGCCCCAGCATTTT | CASSQQEGGQPQHF
- | TRBJ1-2 | TRBV7-2 | 14 | TGTGCCAGCACCCCCCGGCAGGCCAACTATGGCTACACCTTC | CASTPRQANYGYTF
- | TRBJ1-2 | TRBV28 | 13 | TGTGCCAGCGGCTTAGCTGAGGCTCATGGCTACACCTTC | CASGLAEAHGYTF
TRBD1 | TRBJ1-5 | TRBV7-9 | 17 | TGTGCCAGCAGCTTAGCAGGGACAGGTCGTAGCAATCAGCCCCAGCATTTT | CASSLAGTGRSNQPQHF
TRBD1 | TRBJ2-2 | TRBV5-6 | 15 | TGTGCCAGCAGCTTCCGGGACAGGGCGACCGGGGAGCTGTTTTTT | CASSFRDRATGELFF
- | TRBJ1-6 | TRBV14 | 14 | TGTGCCAGCAGCCAAGCTGGCATTCGGTCACCCCTCCACTTT | CASSQAGIRSPLHF
- | TRBJ2-4 | TRBV5-6 | 16 | TGTGCCAGCAGCTTACCAGGGGATGGAGCCAAAAACATTCAGTACTTC | CASSLPGDGAKNIQYF